The 2 T cell receptor beta chains given below trace back to one sample, sequenced in a study of shared clonotypes between healthy human individuals. Here immunoSEQ multiplex PCR was the method, and the copy in TCRdb shows in-frame clones only, minus some. The top ten hold 0.39% of the sample, which has approximately 2.3 million clones, 93% seen once. The material sequenced was naive CD4+ T cells from PBMCs. Subset of the sample: CD45RA+ positively selected. These receptors all stem from a man between 18 and 29 years old in good health. Some clones in this sample may be carry-over from other donors' samples.

The chain has TRBV30 and TRBJ2-5; 9 nucleotides align to TRBD1. Germline CDR1 is GTSNPN and CDR2 is SVGIG (reference sequence). The CDR3 sequence is 14 residues long. After removal of 8 bases from V and 5 bases from J, the junction contained 12 bases not matched to a gene. The DNA for the CDR3 is TGTGCCGGCTCATTGGACAGGGGATTGGAGACCCAGTACTTC. This gives the protein CAGSLDRGLETQYF.

The chain couples TRBV6-6 to TRBJ2-2; 11 bases fit TRBD1. Germline CDR1 MNHNY, CDR2 SVGAGI (reference sequence). With V trimmed by 8 bases and J by 5 bases, 7 bases remained unmatched. The CDR3 extends over 15 amino acids. Here the CDR3 reads CASLGTGGRTGELFF. CDR3 sequence (DNA): TGTGCCAGCTTGGGGACAGGGGGTAGGACCGGGGAGCTGTTTTTT.